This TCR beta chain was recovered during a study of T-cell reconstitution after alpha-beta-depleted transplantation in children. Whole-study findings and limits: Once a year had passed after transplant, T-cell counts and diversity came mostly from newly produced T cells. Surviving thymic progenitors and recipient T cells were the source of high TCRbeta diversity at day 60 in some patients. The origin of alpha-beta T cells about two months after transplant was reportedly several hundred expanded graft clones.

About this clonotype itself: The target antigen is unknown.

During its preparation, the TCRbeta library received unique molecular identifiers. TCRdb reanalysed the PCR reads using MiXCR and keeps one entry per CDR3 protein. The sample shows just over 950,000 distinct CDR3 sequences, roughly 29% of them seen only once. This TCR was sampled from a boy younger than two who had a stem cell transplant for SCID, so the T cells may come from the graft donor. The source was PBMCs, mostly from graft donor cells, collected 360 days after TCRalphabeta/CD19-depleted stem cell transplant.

CDR3 DNA sequence: TGTGCCAGCAGCATTCGTCCTCCGGGACTGGATATAGCCAAAAACATTCAGTACTTC. Translated: CASSIRPPGLDIAKNIQYF. This chain links TRBV7-8 with TRBJ2-4; TRBD2 might be the D (6 bases). CDR1 is SGHVS, CDR2 FQNEAQ, per germline. Trimming took off 5 bases at V and 0 bases at J, with 23 bases between the two ends. The CDR3 consists of 19 residues.